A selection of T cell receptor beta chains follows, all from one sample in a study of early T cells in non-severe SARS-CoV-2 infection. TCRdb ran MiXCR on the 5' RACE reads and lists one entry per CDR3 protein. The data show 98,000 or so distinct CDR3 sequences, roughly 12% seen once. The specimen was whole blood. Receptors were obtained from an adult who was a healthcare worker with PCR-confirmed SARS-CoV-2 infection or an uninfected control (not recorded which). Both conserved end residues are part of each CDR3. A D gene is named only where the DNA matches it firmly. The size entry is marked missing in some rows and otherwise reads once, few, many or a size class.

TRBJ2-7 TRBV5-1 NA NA TGCGCCAGCACGCCCACCGGGACAACCCGAGAGCAGTACTTC CASTPTGTTREQYF
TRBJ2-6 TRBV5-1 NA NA TGCGCCAGCAGCCCGGGGCGCCTCTCTGGGGCCAACGTCCTGACTTTC CASSPGRLSGANVLTF
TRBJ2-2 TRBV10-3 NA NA TGTGCCATCAGTGTGGACACCGGGGAGCTGTTTTTT CAISVDTGELFF
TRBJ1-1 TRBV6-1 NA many TGTGCCAGCAGTGAAGACGGGGGCAGAGCTTTCTTT CASSEDGGRAFF
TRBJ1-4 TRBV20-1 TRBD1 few TGCAGTGCCCATGGGGGACAGTGGGAAGAAAAACTGTTTTTT CSAHGGQWEEKLFF
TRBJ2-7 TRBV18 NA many TGTGCCAGCTCCCGAGAGGAGCGGGAGCAGTACTTC CASSREEREQYF
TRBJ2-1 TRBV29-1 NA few TGCAGCGTTGACAGGGGTTACAATGAGCAGTTCTTC CSVDRGYNEQFF
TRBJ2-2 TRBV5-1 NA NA TGCGCCAGCAGCTTGGCCGTTGGGGCACACACCGGGGAGCTGTTTTTT CASSLAVGAHTGELFF
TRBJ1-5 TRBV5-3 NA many TGTGCCAGAAGCCGGGAGGACAGCAAGAGTCAGCCCCAGCATTTT CARSREDSKSQPQHF
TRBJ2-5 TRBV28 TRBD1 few TGTGCCAGCAGTCTGGGGACAGGGACCGAGACCCAGTACTTC CASSLGTGTETQYF
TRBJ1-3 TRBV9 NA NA TGTGCCAGCAGCGTAGAGGTTGGGGGGCGCGTCGCTGGAAACACCATATATTTT CASSVEVGGRVAGNTIYF
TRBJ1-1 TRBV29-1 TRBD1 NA TGCAGCGTCAACAGGGGAAACACTGAAGCTTTCTTT CSVNRGNTEAFF
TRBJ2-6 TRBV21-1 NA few TGTGCCAGCAGCAAAGCCAATCAGGCTGGGGCCAACGTCCTGACTTTC CASSKANQAGANVLTF
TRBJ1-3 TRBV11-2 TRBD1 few TGTGCCAGCACCCGGACAGGGGGCAAGTCTGGAAACACCATATATTTT CASTRTGGKSGNTIYF
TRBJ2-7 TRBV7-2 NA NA TGTGCCAGCAGCTCTAGCGTGGGGGTGTACGAGCAGTACTTC CASSSSVGVYEQYF
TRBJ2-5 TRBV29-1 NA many TGCAGCGTTGAACCCCGACTGACCCTACAAGAGACCCAGTACTTC CSVEPRLTLQETQYF
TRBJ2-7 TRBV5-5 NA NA TGTGCCAGCAGCTTGGGGGCAGGTGGAGAGCAGTACTTC CASSLGAGGEQYF
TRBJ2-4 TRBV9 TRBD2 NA TGTGCCAGCACCCCCGGACTAGCGGGGGGGGACCTAGCCAAAAACATTCAGTACTTC CASTPGLAGGDLAKNIQYF
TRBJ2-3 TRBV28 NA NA TGTGCCAGCAGTTTATTGGTGGGGGCGCCTAAAAATACGCAGTATTTT CASSLLVGAPKNTQYF
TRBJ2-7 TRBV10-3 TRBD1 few TGTGCCATCAGAGGGGACAGCCAGACCTACGAGCAGTACTTC CAIRGDSQTYEQYF
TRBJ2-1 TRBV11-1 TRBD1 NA TGTGCCAGCAGCTTATTGACAGGGCTCGAGCAGTTCTTC CASSLLTGLEQFF
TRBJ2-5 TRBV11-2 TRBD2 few TGTGCCAGCAGCTTAGAGGCGGTAGCGGGGGGAAAAGAGACCCAGTACTTC CASSLEAVAGGKETQYF
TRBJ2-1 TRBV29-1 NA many TGCAGCGTTATTGGTACTAGTGGAAAAAGGGATGAGCAGTTCTTC CSVIGTSGKRDEQFF
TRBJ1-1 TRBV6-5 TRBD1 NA TGTGCCAGCAGCTCGGGACAGACGAACACTGAAGCTTTCTTT CASSSGQTNTEAFF
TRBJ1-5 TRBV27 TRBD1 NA TGTGCCAGCAGGCAGGGGGTGGGCAATCAGCCCCAGCATTTT CASRQGVGNQPQHF
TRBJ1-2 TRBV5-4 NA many TGTGCCAGCAGCTTGGCCTTGAGGAGGGCCTCTGGCTACACCTTC CASSLALRRASGYTF
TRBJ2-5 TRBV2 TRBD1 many TGTGCCAGCGGAAGAACAGGGGCGCACCAAGAGACCCAGTACTTC CASGRTGAHQETQYF
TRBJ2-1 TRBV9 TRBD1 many TGTGCCAGCAGCCCAAGGGACAGGGAGCAGTTCTTC CASSPRDREQFF
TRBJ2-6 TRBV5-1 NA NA TGCGCCAGCAGCTTGGAGGGACAACCCTCTGGGGCCAACGTCCTGACTTTC CASSLEGQPSGANVLTF
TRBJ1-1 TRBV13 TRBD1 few TGTGCCAGCAGCCAACCGACAGGGCGGCTAAACACTGAAGCTTTCTTT CASSQPTGRLNTEAFF
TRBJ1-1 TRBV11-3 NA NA TGTGCCAGCAGCTCCCAGGGTTTTCTCGTGATGAACACTGAAGCTTTCTTT CASSSQGFLVMNTEAFF
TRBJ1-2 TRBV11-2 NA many TGTGCCAGCAGCTTAGGTCAGACCTATGGCTACACCTTC CASSLGQTYGYTF
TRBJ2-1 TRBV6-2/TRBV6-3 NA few TGTGCCAGCAGAGACTATGGAGAGCAGTTCTTC CASRDYGEQFF
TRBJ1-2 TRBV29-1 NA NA TGCAGCGTTGAAAAGGGGAGGGCTAACTATGGCTACACCTTC CSVEKGRANYGYTF
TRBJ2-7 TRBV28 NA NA TGTACCAGCAGTTTATCCCGGGGCTTCTCCTACGAGCAGTACTTC CTSSLSRGFSYEQYF
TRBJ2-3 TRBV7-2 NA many TGTGCCAGCAGCCCCCGACGGACTTCCCACACAGATACGCAGTATTTT CASSPRRTSHTDTQYF
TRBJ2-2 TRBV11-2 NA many TGTGCCGTCGACAGTTTTCCCGGGGAGCTGTTTTTT CAVDSFPGELFF
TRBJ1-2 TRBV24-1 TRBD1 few TGTGCCACCAGTGAGACAGGGGTCGGCTACACCTTC CATSETGVGYTF
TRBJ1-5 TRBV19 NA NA TGTGCCAGTAGTATGAAGGGGCGCAGGAGCAATCAGCCCCAGCATTTT CASSMKGRRSNQPQHF
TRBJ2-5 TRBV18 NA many TGTGCCAGCTCGTCCGGGACTCAAGAGACCCAGTACTTC CASSSGTQETQYF
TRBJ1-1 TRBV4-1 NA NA TGCGCCAGCAGCCAAGTGAGGAAGGGGAACACTGAAGCTTTCTTT CASSQVRKGNTEAFF
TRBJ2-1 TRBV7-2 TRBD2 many TGTGCCAGCAGCTTACAGGCGGGAGCCATGGTAGGTGAGCAGTTCTTC CASSLQAGAMVGEQFF
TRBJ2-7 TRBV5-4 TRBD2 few TGTGCCAGCAGCCCCCCCAGGACTAGTCAATGGGGCCACGAGCAGTACTTC CASSPPRTSQWGHEQYF
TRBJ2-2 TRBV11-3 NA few TGTGCCAGCAGCAACCGAAACACCGGGGAGCTGTTTTTT CASSNRNTGELFF
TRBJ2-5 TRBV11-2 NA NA TGTGCCAGCAGCTCAATCGACGCAGGGGGGGAGACCCAGTACTTC CASSSIDAGGETQYF
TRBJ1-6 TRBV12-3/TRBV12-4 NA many TGTGCCAGCAGTCGTACGACAGCCTCTAATTCACCCCTCCACTTT CASSRTTASNSPLHF
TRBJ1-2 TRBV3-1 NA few TGTGCCAGCAGCCAAGTTGGGTTGGGAGATAACTATGGCTACACCTTC CASSQVGLGDNYGYTF
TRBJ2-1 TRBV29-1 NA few TGCAGCGTTGACGTCTGGCCCTCCCACAATGAGCAGTTCTTC CSVDVWPSHNEQFF
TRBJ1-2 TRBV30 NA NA TGTGCCTGGGGAAACGTAGGGGACGGGAGCTATGGCTACACCTTC CAWGNVGDGSYGYTF
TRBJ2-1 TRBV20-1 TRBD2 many TGCAGTGCTAGACCAGGACTAGCGGGGGAAGGTTACAATGAGCAGTTCTTC CSARPGLAGEGYNEQFF
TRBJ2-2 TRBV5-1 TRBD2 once TGCGCCAGCAGCGCCGGACTAGCGAGCACCGGGGAGCTGTTTTTT CASSAGLASTGELFF
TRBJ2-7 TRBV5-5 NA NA TGTGCCAGCAGCCCCTTTGATACCCAATCCTACGAGCAGTACTTC CASSPFDTQSYEQYF